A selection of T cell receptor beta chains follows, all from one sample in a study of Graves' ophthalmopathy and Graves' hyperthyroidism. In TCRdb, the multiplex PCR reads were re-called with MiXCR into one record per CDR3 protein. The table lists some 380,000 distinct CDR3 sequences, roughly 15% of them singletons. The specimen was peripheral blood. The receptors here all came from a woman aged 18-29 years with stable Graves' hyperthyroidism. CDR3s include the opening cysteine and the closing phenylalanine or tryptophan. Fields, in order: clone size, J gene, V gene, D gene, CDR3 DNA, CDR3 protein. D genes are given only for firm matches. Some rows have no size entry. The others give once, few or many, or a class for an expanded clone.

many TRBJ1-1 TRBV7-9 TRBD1 TGTGCCAGCAGCAGGGGGACAGGGCGGGTCACTGAAGCTTTCTTT CASSRGTGRVTEAFF
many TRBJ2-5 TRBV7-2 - TGTGCCAGCAGCCCATGGACCGGGGTGCAAGAGACCCAGTACTTC CASSPWTGVQETQYF
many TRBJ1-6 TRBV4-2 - TGTGCCAGCAGCCAAGACGAGGTCTCACCCCTCCACTTT CASSQDEVSPLHF
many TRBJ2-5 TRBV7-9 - TGTGCCAGCAGCTTAGTGGGGGAGGAGACCCAGTACTTC CASSLVGEETQYF
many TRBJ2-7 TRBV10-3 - TGTGCCATCAGTGATCGGACTTACCCCTACGAGCAGTACTTC CAISDRTYPYEQYF
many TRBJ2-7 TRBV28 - TGTGCCAGCAGCATTCCCTCCTACGAGCAGTACTTC CASSIPSYEQYF
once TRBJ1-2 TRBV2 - TGTGCCAGCAGTGAGGAGCCCTATGGCTACACCTTC CASSEEPYGYTF
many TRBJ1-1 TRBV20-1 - TGCAGTGCCCCGGCAGGGAACACTGAAGCTTTCTTT CSAPAGNTEAFF
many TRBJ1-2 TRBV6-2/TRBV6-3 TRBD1 TGTGCCAGCAGCCGGGACAGGACCTATGGCTACACCTTC CASSRDRTYGYTF
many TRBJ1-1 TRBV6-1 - TGTGCCAGCAGTCAGGGGACCACTGAAGCTTTCTTT CASSQGTTEAFF
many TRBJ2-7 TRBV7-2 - TGTGCCAGCAGCCGCACCTCGGGCTCCTACGAGCAGTACTTC CASSRTSGSYEQYF
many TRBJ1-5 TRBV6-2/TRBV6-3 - TGTGCCAGCACCCCGACAGGATCCAATCAGCCCCAGCATTTT CASTPTGSNQPQHF
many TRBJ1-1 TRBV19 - TGTGCCAGTAGTATAGAACTAGGTGGCCTCAACACTGAAGCTTTCTTT CASSIELGGLNTEAFF
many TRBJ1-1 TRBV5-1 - TGCGCCAGCAGCTTGGAGGTAGATTTGAACACTGAAGCTTTCTTT CASSLEVDLNTEAFF
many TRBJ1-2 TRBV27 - TGTGCCGGCAAACTCGCCAGGGTCGATGGCTACACCTTC CAGKLARVDGYTF
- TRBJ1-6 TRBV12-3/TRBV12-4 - TGTGCCAGCAGTCCGGGACCCAATAATTCACCCCTCCACTTT CASSPGPNNSPLHF
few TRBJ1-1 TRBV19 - TGTGCCAGTAGATCCGACAGCCCTGAAGCTTTCTTT CASRSDSPEAFF
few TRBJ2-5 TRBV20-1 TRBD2 TGCAGTGCTAGACCTCTTTTGGGACTAGCGGGGGGAGAGACCCAGTACTTC CSARPLLGLAGGETQYF
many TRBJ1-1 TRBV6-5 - TGTGCCAGCAGTTACGGAACCATGAACACTGAAGCTTTCTTT CASSYGTMNTEAFF
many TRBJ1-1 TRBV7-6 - TGTGCCAGCAGCAGGGGGGAGAACACTGAAGCTTTCTTT CASSRGENTEAFF